This record covers a single T cell receptor beta chain. The CDR3 has 15 amino acids. V gave up 3 bases and J gave up 4 bases, with 13 bases separating them. Looked up from germline, CDR1 is MNHNS and CDR2 is SASEGT. This record belongs to a study of technical replicates of blood from a few donors. The method was immunoSEQ multiplex PCR; TCRdb's version includes in-frame clones alone and lacks a portion of them. The sample contains roughly 65,000 clones, around 86% of which appear only once. The specimen was PBMCs. This clonotype was obtained from a human donor in good health. Some clones in this sample may be carry-over from other donors' samples. J is TRBJ1-5 and V is TRBV6-1, with TRBD1 as a possible D gene (5 bases). CDR3 coding DNA: TGTGCCAGCAGTGAGTCTGGGGCTGCAAATCAGCCCCAGCATTTT. This translates into CASSESGAANQPQHF.